These T cell receptor beta chains were read from a single sample in a study of blood T cell repertoires in COVID-19. Some clones are missing from TCRdb's copy, which holds only in-frame ones; the method was immunoSEQ multiplex PCR. The table has 71,000 or so clones, roughly four fifths seen once; the top ten hold approximately 30%. The sequencing input was peripheral blood. Receptor source: a man aged 65-85 years with acute or convalescent COVID-19. The CDR3 runs from the conserved cysteine through the conserved F or W. The D gene is left open where the match is weak. Part of the rows lack a size; the others show once, few, many or a class for expanded clones.

d_call: NA
j_call: TRBJ1-4
v_call: TRBV7-9
clone_size: NA
cdr3_aa: CASSLESRKLFF
cdr3_nt: TGTGCCAGCAGCTTAGAATCCAGGAAACTGTTTTTT

d_call: TRBD1
j_call: TRBJ2-6
v_call: TRBV5-4
clone_size: NA
cdr3_aa: CASSQTGLGGANVLTF
cdr3_nt: TGTGCCAGCAGCCAGACAGGGCTGGGTGGGGCCAACGTCCTGACTTTC

d_call: TRBD1
j_call: TRBJ1-6
v_call: TRBV6-1
clone_size: NA
cdr3_aa: CASSTSGTGDSPLHF
cdr3_nt: TGTGCCAGCAGTACCTCCGGGACAGGGGATTCACCCCTCCACTTT

d_call: TRBD1
j_call: TRBJ1-1
v_call: TRBV24-1
clone_size: NA
cdr3_aa: CATASRDSNTEAFF
cdr3_nt: TGTGCCACCGCCTCCCGGGACAGTAACACTGAAGCTTTCTTT

d_call: TRBD2
j_call: TRBJ2-3
v_call: TRBV7-9
clone_size: NA
cdr3_aa: CASSPRGLAGGKGTDTQYF
cdr3_nt: TGTGCCAGCAGCCCAAGGGGACTAGCGGGAGGGAAGGGCACAGATACGCAGTATTTT

d_call: NA
j_call: TRBJ2-5
v_call: TRBV19
clone_size: once
cdr3_aa: CASSIGQAQETQYF
cdr3_nt: TGTGCCAGTAGTATAGGACAGGCCCAAGAGACCCAGTACTTC

d_call: NA
j_call: TRBJ2-7
v_call: TRBV6-5
clone_size: NA
cdr3_aa: CASRRERSPGWEQYF
cdr3_nt: TGTGCCAGCAGGAGGGAAAGATCCCCAGGCTGGGAGCAGTACTTC

d_call: NA
j_call: TRBJ2-7
v_call: TRBV5-6
clone_size: NA
cdr3_aa: CASKGSGRSYEQYF
cdr3_nt: TGTGCCAGCAAAGGAAGCGGGCGCTCCTACGAGCAGTACTTC

d_call: NA
j_call: TRBJ2-7
v_call: TRBV5-1
clone_size: NA
cdr3_aa: CASTAEYGKNEQYF
cdr3_nt: TGCGCCAGCACCGCCGAGTACGGGAAGAACGAGCAGTACTTC

d_call: TRBD1
j_call: TRBJ1-4
v_call: TRBV28
clone_size: once
cdr3_aa: CASLDRASNEKLFF
cdr3_nt: TGTGCCAGCCTGGACAGGGCTTCTAATGAAAAACTGTTTTTT

d_call: NA
j_call: TRBJ1-1
v_call: TRBV5-1
clone_size: NA
cdr3_aa: CASSLESDYTEAFF
cdr3_nt: TGCGCCAGCAGCTTGGAGTCAGACTACACTGAAGCTTTCTTT

d_call: NA
j_call: TRBJ1-2
v_call: TRBV6-2/TRBV6-3
clone_size: NA
cdr3_aa: CASSFGISRFNYGYTF
cdr3_nt: TGTGCCAGCAGTTTCGGGATCAGCAGGTTTAACTATGGCTACACCTTC

d_call: TRBD1
j_call: TRBJ1-1
v_call: TRBV19
clone_size: NA
cdr3_aa: CASRDRGGPSSEAFF
cdr3_nt: TGTGCCAGTCGGGACAGGGGTGGCCCTAGTTCTGAAGCTTTCTTT

d_call: TRBD2
j_call: TRBJ2-3
v_call: TRBV6-2/TRBV6-3
clone_size: NA
cdr3_aa: CASSYSPLSGSIDTQYF
cdr3_nt: TGTGCCAGCAGTTACTCCCCTTTAAGCGGGAGCATTGATACGCAGTATTTT

d_call: TRBD2
j_call: TRBJ2-1
v_call: TRBV6-4
clone_size: NA
cdr3_aa: CASSSLAGEWHEQFF
cdr3_nt: TGTGCCAGCAGTTCCCTAGCGGGAGAATGGCATGAGCAGTTCTTC

d_call: TRBD1
j_call: TRBJ2-5
v_call: TRBV5-8
clone_size: once
cdr3_aa: CASSSAWGQGAGQETQYF
cdr3_nt: TGTGCCAGCAGCTCGGCGTGGGGACAGGGAGCGGGGCAAGAGACCCAGTACTTC

d_call: NA
j_call: TRBJ2-3
v_call: TRBV7-2
clone_size: NA
cdr3_aa: CASSLVPPDTQYF
cdr3_nt: TGTGCCAGCAGCTTAGTTCCTCCAGATACGCAGTATTTT

d_call: NA
j_call: TRBJ1-2
v_call: TRBV10-3
clone_size: few
cdr3_aa: CAISELPGHYGYTF
cdr3_nt: TGTGCCATCAGTGAGCTGCCAGGCCACTATGGCTACACCTTC

d_call: NA
j_call: TRBJ1-5
v_call: TRBV27
clone_size: NA
cdr3_aa: CASSSNQGADRSNQPQHF
cdr3_nt: TGTGCCAGCAGTTCCAACCAAGGGGCAGATAGGAGCAATCAGCCCCAGCATTTT

d_call: TRBD2
j_call: TRBJ2-7
v_call: TRBV6-2/TRBV6-3
clone_size: NA
cdr3_aa: CASSTPAAGVDEQYF
cdr3_nt: TGTGCCAGCAGTACCCCCGCCGCGGGAGTCGACGAGCAGTACTTC

d_call: NA
j_call: TRBJ1-2
v_call: TRBV27
clone_size: NA
cdr3_aa: CASRKHTDSIYGYTF
cdr3_nt: TGTGCCAGCAGGAAACACACCGATAGCATCTATGGCTACACCTTC

d_call: TRBD1
j_call: TRBJ1-2
v_call: TRBV7-2
clone_size: NA
cdr3_aa: CASSMTGFGYTF
cdr3_nt: TGTGCCAGCAGCATGACAGGGTTTGGCTACACCTTC

d_call: TRBD1
j_call: TRBJ1-2
v_call: TRBV15
clone_size: NA
cdr3_aa: CATSSTPGQGASYIHYGYTF
cdr3_nt: TGTGCCACCAGCAGCACACCGGGACAGGGGGCCAGTTATATTCACTATGGCTACACCTTC

d_call: NA
j_call: TRBJ1-1
v_call: TRBV3-1/TRBV3-2
clone_size: NA
cdr3_aa: CASSQDFTTRAFF
cdr3_nt: TGTGCCAGCAGCCAAGATTTTACCACTCGAGCTTTCTTT

d_call: NA
j_call: TRBJ2-2
v_call: TRBV27
clone_size: NA
cdr3_aa: CASSLYIAGELFF
cdr3_nt: TGTGCCAGCAGTTTATATATAGCCGGGGAGCTGTTTTTT

d_call: NA
j_call: TRBJ1-2
v_call: TRBV3-1/TRBV3-2
clone_size: NA
cdr3_aa: CASSQAESRGYTF
cdr3_nt: TGTGCCAGCAGCCAAGCGGAGAGTCGTGGCTACACCTTC

d_call: TRBD1
j_call: TRBJ2-1
v_call: TRBV7-9
clone_size: once
cdr3_aa: CASSSTFTGGSYNEQFF
cdr3_nt: TGTGCCAGCAGCTCTACCTTCACAGGGGGCTCCTACAATGAGCAGTTCTTC

d_call: TRBD2
j_call: TRBJ2-7
v_call: TRBV19
clone_size: NA
cdr3_aa: CASSIMAETSGYEQYF
cdr3_nt: TGTGCCAGTAGTATCATGGCGGAAACTAGCGGATACGAGCAGTACTTC

d_call: TRBD1
j_call: TRBJ1-1
v_call: TRBV6-4
clone_size: NA
cdr3_aa: CASSVQGGTEAFF
cdr3_nt: TGTGCCAGCAGTGTCCAGGGGGGCACTGAAGCTTTCTTT

d_call: TRBD2
j_call: TRBJ2-5
v_call: TRBV12-5
clone_size: NA
cdr3_aa: CASGATSGPYQETQYF
cdr3_nt: TGTGCTAGTGGAGCGACTAGCGGGCCGTACCAAGAGACCCAGTACTTC

d_call: TRBD1
j_call: TRBJ2-7
v_call: TRBV7-3
clone_size: NA
cdr3_aa: CASSPDGTDSYEQYF
cdr3_nt: TGTGCCAGCAGCCCAGATGGGACAGACTCCTACGAGCAGTACTTC

d_call: NA
j_call: TRBJ2-7
v_call: TRBV28
clone_size: NA
cdr3_aa: CASSLGRRSEQYF
cdr3_nt: TGTGCCAGCAGTTTAGGTCGGAGATCCGAGCAGTACTTC

d_call: NA
j_call: TRBJ2-3
v_call: TRBV5-1
clone_size: NA
cdr3_aa: CASSFSTATDTQYF
cdr3_nt: TGCGCCAGCAGCTTTTCTACAGCCACAGATACGCAGTATTTT

d_call: TRBD1
j_call: TRBJ2-6
v_call: TRBV5-4
clone_size: NA
cdr3_aa: CASRPGQKSSGANVLTF
cdr3_nt: TGTGCCAGCAGACCGGGACAGAAAAGCTCTGGGGCCAACGTCCTGACTTTC

d_call: NA
j_call: TRBJ2-1
v_call: TRBV10-3
clone_size: NA
cdr3_aa: CAISESVLGWAGSDSPFF
cdr3_nt: TGTGCCATCAGTGAGTCGGTCTTAGGGTGGGCGGGATCAGATAGCCCGTTCTTC

d_call: TRBD2
j_call: TRBJ2-7
v_call: TRBV7-8
clone_size: NA
cdr3_aa: CASSSGTSSPWEQYF
cdr3_nt: TGTGCCAGCAGCTCCGGGACTAGCAGCCCTTGGGAGCAGTACTTC

d_call: TRBD2
j_call: TRBJ2-5
v_call: TRBV9
clone_size: NA
cdr3_aa: CASSAAAGLAGRETQYF
cdr3_nt: TGTGCCAGCAGCGCCGCGGCGGGGCTAGCGGGACGAGAGACCCAGTACTTC

d_call: NA
j_call: TRBJ2-7
v_call: TRBV7-9
clone_size: NA
cdr3_aa: CASTLSGEAYEQYF
cdr3_nt: TGTGCCAGCACTCTCTCGGGGGAGGCCTACGAGCAGTACTTC

d_call: NA
j_call: TRBJ2-2
v_call: TRBV5-4
clone_size: NA
cdr3_aa: CASSSRGSPNTGELFF
cdr3_nt: TGTGCCAGCAGCTCACGAGGCAGCCCGAACACCGGGGAGCTGTTTTTT

d_call: TRBD2
j_call: TRBJ2-1
v_call: TRBV9
clone_size: NA
cdr3_aa: CASKRRENNEQFF
cdr3_nt: TGTGCCAGCAAAAGGCGGGAGAACAATGAGCAGTTCTTC

d_call: TRBD2
j_call: TRBJ2-1
v_call: TRBV4-3
clone_size: NA
cdr3_aa: CASSQEIGTSATYNEQFF
cdr3_nt: TGCGCCAGCAGCCAAGAGATCGGGACTAGCGCTACATACAATGAGCAGTTCTTC

d_call: TRBD2
j_call: TRBJ2-7
v_call: TRBV5-1
clone_size: NA
cdr3_aa: CASSLRTSVSYEQYF
cdr3_nt: TGCGCCAGCAGCTTGAGGACTAGCGTCTCCTACGAGCAGTACTTC

d_call: NA
j_call: TRBJ1-1
v_call: TRBV7-3
clone_size: NA
cdr3_aa: CASSLGRGNTEAFF
cdr3_nt: TGTGCCAGCAGTCTTGGCAGGGGGAACACTGAAGCTTTCTTT

d_call: NA
j_call: TRBJ1-5
v_call: TRBV4-1
clone_size: NA
cdr3_aa: CASSQGGFGQPQHF
cdr3_nt: TGCGCCAGCAGCCAAGGGGGCTTTGGTCAGCCCCAGCATTTT

d_call: NA
j_call: TRBJ2-3
v_call: TRBV12-3/TRBV12-4
clone_size: NA
cdr3_aa: CASSLGEPDTQYF
cdr3_nt: TGTGCCAGCAGTTTAGGGGAGCCAGATACGCAGTATTTT

d_call: NA
j_call: TRBJ1-2
v_call: TRBV6-6
clone_size: few
cdr3_aa: CASREAGDTSF
cdr3_nt: TGTGCCAGCAGGGAAGCCGGGGACACGAGCTTC

d_call: TRBD1
j_call: TRBJ2-7
v_call: TRBV19
clone_size: NA
cdr3_aa: CASSIQDREIPYEQYF
cdr3_nt: TGTGCCAGTAGTATCCAGGACAGGGAAATTCCATACGAGCAGTACTTC

d_call: NA
j_call: TRBJ2-2
v_call: TRBV9
clone_size: NA
cdr3_aa: CASSVEPTGTGELFF
cdr3_nt: TGTGCCAGCAGCGTAGAGCCCACGGGCACCGGGGAGCTGTTTTTT

d_call: TRBD1
j_call: TRBJ2-2
v_call: TRBV19
clone_size: NA
cdr3_aa: CASSIAFGQGANTGELFF
cdr3_nt: TGTGCCAGTAGTATAGCTTTCGGACAGGGGGCGAACACCGGGGAGCTGTTTTTT

d_call: TRBD2
j_call: TRBJ2-1
v_call: TRBV24-1
clone_size: NA
cdr3_aa: CATSDLPTAGGKDEQFF
cdr3_nt: TGTGCCACCAGTGATTTGCCCACAGCGGGAGGGAAAGATGAGCAGTTCTTC

d_call: TRBD2
j_call: TRBJ2-1
v_call: TRBV4-3
clone_size: NA
cdr3_aa: CASSQDLSGRLDEQFF
cdr3_nt: TGCGCCAGCAGCCAAGATCTGAGCGGGAGGCTCGATGAGCAGTTCTTC

d_call: NA
j_call: TRBJ1-2
v_call: TRBV6-6
clone_size: NA
cdr3_aa: CASTPWQGDYGYTF
cdr3_nt: TGTGCCAGCACCCCTTGGCAGGGCGACTATGGCTACACCTTC

d_call: TRBD1
j_call: TRBJ2-7
v_call: TRBV5-1
clone_size: NA
cdr3_aa: CASSLAGTELSYEQYF
cdr3_nt: TGCGCCAGCAGCTTGGCCGGGACAGAACTTTCCTACGAGCAGTACTTC

d_call: TRBD2
j_call: TRBJ2-7
v_call: TRBV5-1
clone_size: NA
cdr3_aa: CASSFSPGLSYEQYF
cdr3_nt: TGCGCCAGCAGCTTCTCCCCGGGACTATCCTACGAGCAGTACTTC

d_call: NA
j_call: TRBJ2-3
v_call: TRBV5-1
clone_size: once
cdr3_aa: CASSFGGDTDTQYF
cdr3_nt: TGCGCCAGCAGCTTTGGAGGGGACACAGATACGCAGTATTTT

d_call: TRBD2
j_call: TRBJ2-1
v_call: TRBV24-1
clone_size: NA
cdr3_aa: CATSEVSGSGLNEQFF
cdr3_nt: TGTGCCACCAGTGAGGTTAGCGGGAGCGGCCTCAATGAGCAGTTCTTC

d_call: TRBD1
j_call: TRBJ1-5
v_call: TRBV6-5
clone_size: few
cdr3_aa: CASTGGYGSNQPQHF
cdr3_nt: TGTGCCAGTACAGGGGGCTACGGGAGCAATCAGCCCCAGCATTTT

d_call: NA
j_call: TRBJ2-7
v_call: TRBV6-5
clone_size: NA
cdr3_aa: CASSTSEKNTEQYF
cdr3_nt: TGTGCCAGCAGCACGAGTGAAAAAAATACCGAGCAGTACTTC

d_call: NA
j_call: TRBJ1-1
v_call: TRBV29-1
clone_size: NA
cdr3_aa: CSVDMAVNTEAFF
cdr3_nt: TGCAGCGTTGATATGGCCGTGAACACTGAAGCTTTCTTT